Listed below are T cell receptor beta chains from one sample, sequenced in a study of T cell responses to AZD1222 COVID-19 vaccine. Repertoires were generated with immunoSEQ multiplex PCR, while TCRdb's copy carries only in-frame clones and drops some. This sample has around 99,000 clones, with around 90% found just once. The sample was peripheral blood, taken on day 0 of AZD1222 vaccination. These receptors were taken from an adult in good health. CDR3s include the opening cysteine and the closing phenylalanine or tryptophan. The D gene is left open where the match is weak. Not every row has a clone size; where given, it reads once, few, many or a size class.

.	.	TRBJ1-1	TRBV7-9	TGTGCCAGCAGCTTAAGAGTTAGGTACAAAGCTTTCTTT	CASSLRVRYKAFF
.	.	TRBJ1-2	TRBV27	TGTGCCAGCAGTTTTCGTAGGAACTATGGCTACACCTTC	CASSFRRNYGYTF
.	.	TRBJ1-5	TRBV6-2/TRBV6-3	TGTGCCAGCAGTTACGTTAGGGAAGGTCAGCCCCAGCATTTT	CASSYVREGQPQHF
TRBD1	once	TRBJ1-3	TRBV9	TGTGCCAGCAGCGCCCAGGACAGGCTCCTCTCTGGAAACACCATATATTTT	CASSAQDRLLSGNTIYF
TRBD1	.	TRBJ1-1	TRBV19	TGTGCCAGCTACGAGACAGGGGGCGCACGGACTGAAGCTTTCTTT	CASYETGGARTEAFF
.	.	TRBJ1-4	TRBV20-1	TGCAGTGCCAGTAATGAAAAACTGTTTTTT	CSASNEKLFF
TRBD1	.	TRBJ2-4	TRBV5-4	TGTGCCAGCAGCTTGAGTGGGACAGAAAACATTCAGTACTTC	CASSLSGTENIQYF
TRBD2	.	TRBJ2-2	TRBV7-2	TGTGCCAGCAGCCCCCGAATAGCGGGGGGGCCCGGGGAGCTGTTTTTT	CASSPRIAGGPGELFF
.	.	TRBJ1-1	TRBV5-5	TGTGCCAGCAGCTTGGCAGGGGTCATGAACACTGAAGCTTTCTTT	CASSLAGVMNTEAFF
.	.	TRBJ2-7	TRBV27	TGTGCCAGCAGTTCCGACAGATTCTACGAGCAGTACTTC	CASSSDRFYEQYF
.	.	TRBJ2-5	TRBV9	TGTGCCAGCAGCGTGCGGCCGAATACAGGGAAGGAGACCCAGTACTTC	CASSVRPNTGKETQYF
TRBD1	.	TRBJ2-7	TRBV3-1/TRBV3-2	TGTGCCAGCAGCCACCCTTCGTGGGACAGCCCTCGGGGCTACGAGCAGTACTTC	CASSHPSWDSPRGYEQYF
.	.	TRBJ1-2	TRBV3-1/TRBV3-2	TGTGCCAGCAGCCAAGATGGGCGGCAGGGGAAGGGCTACACCTTC	CASSQDGRQGKGYTF
.	.	TRBJ2-5	TRBV3-1/TRBV3-2	TGTGCCAGCAGCCAACTAGAGACCCAGTACTTC	CASSQLETQYF
.	.	TRBJ2-1	TRBV3-1/TRBV3-2	TGTGCCAGCAGCCAAGGATACGGGGTCCCGGTGAATGAGCAGTTCTTC	CASSQGYGVPVNEQFF
.	once	TRBJ2-1	TRBV2	TGTGCCAGCAACCCCCGGGCAGGGCAGTACAATGAGCAGTTCTTC	CASNPRAGQYNEQFF
.	.	TRBJ2-5	TRBV12-5	TGTGCTAGTGGTTCTTCTCGGGGGGCTGGGGAGACCCAGTACTTC	CASGSSRGAGETQYF
TRBD1	.	TRBJ1-5	TRBV27	TGTGCCAGCAGTTTGGGACAGCCCGGTCTGAGCAATCAGCCCCAGCATTTT	CASSLGQPGLSNQPQHF
TRBD1	.	TRBJ1-1	TRBV28	TGTGCCAGCTCTCAGGGGGGTGAGGGCACTGAAGCTTTCTTT	CASSQGGEGTEAFF
TRBD1	.	TRBJ2-7	TRBV27	TGTGCCAGCAGTTCCCCGACAGGGGGCGTCGACGAGCAGTACTTC	CASSSPTGGVDEQYF
TRBD2	.	TRBJ2-5	TRBV5-1	TGCGCCAGCAGCCATGGGACTAGCGGGGTCCGGGCCCAGTACTTC	CASSHGTSGVRAQYF
TRBD1	.	TRBJ2-6	TRBV4-3	TGCGCCAGCAGCCAGTTCGGGACAGCCACTGGGGCCAACGTCCTGACTTTC	CASSQFGTATGANVLTF
.	once	TRBJ1-2	TRBV12-3/TRBV12-4	TGTGCCAGCAGTTTAGGGGGAACTGGCTACACCTTC	CASSLGGTGYTF
TRBD1	.	TRBJ2-1	TRBV27	TGTGCCAGCAGTTTAGACAGGGGTCTCTACAATGAGCAGTTCTTC	CASSLDRGLYNEQFF
TRBD1	.	TRBJ1-1	TRBV19	TGTGCCAGTGGGACAGGGGGCACTGAAGCTTTCTTT	CASGTGGTEAFF
.	.	TRBJ1-2	TRBV30	TGTGCCTGGAGTGTAGGTGGGGGCTCTGGCTACACCTTC	CAWSVGGGSGYTF
.	.	TRBJ2-3	TRBV29-1	TGCAGCGTTGATTGGACACCTTCGTCTAGCACAGATACGCAGTATTTT	CSVDWTPSSSTDTQYF
.	.	TRBJ2-6	TRBV25-1	TGTGCCAGCTGTAAGGGGCTAGGTGGGGCCAACGTCCTGACTTTC	CASCKGLGGANVLTF
TRBD1	once	TRBJ2-1	TRBV10-3	TGTGCCATCAGTGAGTCTACAGGGGACGAGCAGTTCTTC	CAISESTGDEQFF
.	.	TRBJ2-1	TRBV11-3	TGTGCCAGCAGCGCCCACAATGAGCAGTTCTTC	CASSAHNEQFF
.	once	TRBJ1-3	TRBV5-6	TGTGCCAGCCAGGGACCGGGAGTATATTTT	CASQGPGVYF
.	.	TRBJ1-5	TRBV19	TGTGCCAGTAGTAGGGGACCTTTCGGGAATCAGCCCCAGCATTTT	CASSRGPFGNQPQHF
TRBD1	.	TRBJ2-1	TRBV24-1	TGTGCCACCAGTGAGGGGGGACAGGGGGCGGATGAGCAGTTCTTC	CATSEGGQGADEQFF
.	.	TRBJ2-1	TRBV4-3	TGCGCCAGCAGCCAAGACACCTACAATGAGCAGTTCTTC	CASSQDTYNEQFF
TRBD1	.	TRBJ1-6	TRBV6-5	TGTGCCAGCAGTTACTCCGGTGGACAGGGGAGTTCACCCCTCCACTTT	CASSYSGGQGSSPLHF
.	few	TRBJ1-4	TRBV5-1	TGCGCCAGCAGCGGGAGGCCGGGTAATGAAAAACTGTTTTTT	CASSGRPGNEKLFF
.	.	TRBJ1-1	TRBV19	TGTGCCAGTAGTATAGGTTCCCGGCTGAACACTGAAGCTTTCTTT	CASSIGSRLNTEAFF
.	.	TRBJ2-1	TRBV7-2	TGTGCCAGCAGCTTCCCTGTGGGGGAGCAGTTCTTC	CASSFPVGEQFF
.	.	TRBJ2-7	TRBV12-5	TGTGCTAGTGGTTCAACCCCTTACGAGCAGTACTTC	CASGSTPYEQYF
.	.	TRBJ2-2	TRBV28	TGTGCCAGCAGTTCGGGTGGTACCGGGGAGCTGTTTTTT	CASSSGGTGELFF
TRBD1	.	TRBJ2-3	TRBV14	TGTGCCAGCAGAACAGGGGGCGAAGATACGCAGTATTTT	CASRTGGEDTQYF
.	.	TRBJ1-5	TRBV25-1	TGTGCCAGCAGAGGCGCAGCGTATAGCAATCAGCCCCAGCATTTT	CASRGAAYSNQPQHF
TRBD1	.	TRBJ1-3	TRBV6-2/TRBV6-3	TGTGCCAGCAGCAAGACAGGGGGCTCCTCTGGAAACACCATATATTTT	CASSKTGGSSGNTIYF
.	.	TRBJ2-7	TRBV6-2/TRBV6-3	TGTGCCAGCAGTTACGTAGCGTCCGAGCAGTACTTC	CASSYVASEQYF
.	.	TRBJ1-4	TRBV19	TGTGCCAGTAGTGTCCCTGGGACATATAATGAAAAACTGTTTTTT	CASSVPGTYNEKLFF
.	.	TRBJ2-2	TRBV5-1	TGCGCCAGCACCCTTGCGGGGGCACGATACGGGGAGCTGTTTTTT	CASTLAGARYGELFF
TRBD2	once	TRBJ2-2	TRBV6-2/TRBV6-3	TGTGCCAGCAGTTACGTTAGGGGGACTAGCGGTTACTTCCGGGAGCTGTTTTTT	CASSYVRGTSGYFRELFF
.	.	TRBJ1-1	TRBV19	TGTGCCAGTAGTATAGAGGGGGTCGGGGGTATGAACACTGAAGCTTTCTTT	CASSIEGVGGMNTEAFF
.	.	TRBJ2-7	TRBV7-2	TGTGCCAGCAGCTTAGCCCCGCCAGCGGCTTCCTACGAGCAGTACTTC	CASSLAPPAASYEQYF
TRBD1	.	TRBJ1-2	TRBV28	TGTGCCAGCAGTCCCCGGACAGGGGCGGACTATGGCTACACCTTC	CASSPRTGADYGYTF
.	few	TRBJ2-4	TRBV7-8	TGTGCCAGCAGCTTAGGGGGGTCGGCCAAAAACATTCAGTACTTC	CASSLGGSAKNIQYF
.	.	TRBJ2-3	TRBV12-5	TGTGCTAGTGGTTTGGGCCGGGGGGCCGTCACAGATACGCAGTATTTT	CASGLGRGAVTDTQYF